Below are 17 T cell receptor beta chains sequenced from a single sample in a study of T cell responses to AZD1222 COVID-19 vaccine. The assay was immunoSEQ multiplex PCR, and TCRdb's table has in-frame clones only and misses some. Here the sample spans roughly 120,000 clones, 88% being singletons. The sequenced sample was peripheral blood, obtained 28 days after the second AZD1222 dose. Receptors originate from an adult who received the AZD1222 COVID-19 vaccine.

The chain combines TRBV7-9 with TRBJ1-3; D is possibly TRBD1 (6 bases). V was trimmed by 2 bases and J by 0 bases, leaving 8 bases between them. CDR3 length equals 15 residues. Germline loops: CDR1 SEHNR, CDR2 FQNEAQ (reference sequence). CDR3 DNA: TGTGCCAGCAGCTTAATAGGGGGCTCTGGAAACACCATATATTTT. Translating it yields CASSLIGGSGNTIYF. The full variable domain, in which reference TRBV7-9 and TRBJ1-3 provide the parts outside the CDR3, is DTGVSQNPRHKITKRGQNVTFRCDPISEHNRLYWYRQTLGQGPEFLTYFQNEAQLEKSRLLSDRFSAERPKGSFSTLEIQRTEQGDSAMYLCASSLIGGSGNTIYFGEGSWLTVV.

This chain uses TRBV7-6 with TRBJ2-2; 12 bases match TRBD2. J gave up 4 bases and V 5 bases, and 8 bases lay outside the gene matches. The CDR3 spans 17 residues. Per the germline V gene, CDR1 is SGHVS and CDR2 is FNYEAQ. The CDR3 bases are TGTGCCAGCAGCGGCCGACTAGCGGGAGAGAGCACCGGGGAGCTGTTTTTT. Translation gives CASSGRLAGESTGELFF.

CDR3: CASSPPGTQETQYF. CDR3 nucleotides: TGTGCCAGCTCACCACCAGGGACACAAGAGACCCAGTACTTC. The chain carries TRBV18 and TRBJ2-5, with D tentatively TRBD1 (6 bases). CDR1 is KGHSH, CDR2 LQKENI, per germline. The CDR3 runs 14 residues. Trimming shortened V by 0 bases and J by 2 bases, and 7 bases separated the two germline ends.

The CDR3 here is CAIKGRSTNTEAFF. The CDR3 coding sequence is TGTGCCATCAAAGGGCGGTCGACCAACACTGAAGCTTTCTTT. This chain connects TRBV10-3 to TRBJ1-1; D remains ambiguous. The CDR3 runs to 14 residues. V lost 7 bases, J lost 2 bases, and 14 bases lay in between. CDR1 is ENHRY and CDR2 is SYGVKD in the germline V gene.

This chain connects TRBV10-1 to TRBJ2-1; D call uncertain. Between the trimmed V and J ends, which lost 7 bases and 6 bases, there was a span of 16 bases. Germline-derived CDR1 and CDR2 are WNHNN and SYGVQD (reference sequence). The CDR3 extends over 14 amino acids. Here the CDR3 DNA reads TGCGCCAGCACCCCCTGCGTTTGCATCAATGAGCAGTTCTTC. This gives the protein CASTPCVCINEQFF.

The chain uses TRBV6-6 and TRBJ2-5; D perhaps matches TRBD1 (5 bases). V was trimmed by 8 bases and J by 5 bases, leaving 21 bases between them. The germline CDR1 and CDR2 sequences are MNHNY and SVGAGI (reference sequence). There are 15 residues in the CDR3. The CDR3 DNA reads as TGTGCCAGCGCTCTGATCCAGGGCAGTCGCGAGACCCAGTACTTC. Translated: CASALIQGSRETQYF.

The chain uses TRBV19 and TRBJ1-4; D not certain. Trimming shortened V by 8 bases and J by 0 bases, and 7 bases separated the two germline ends. The CDR3 sequence is 13 residues long. Per germline, CDR1 LNHDA and CDR2 SQIVND (reference sequence). CDR3 nucleotide sequence: TGTGCCAGTCAACGTACAACTAATGAAAAACTGTTTTTT. Translated, it gives CASQRTTNEKLFF.

This sequence joins TRBV6-1 and TRBJ1-2; 7 nucleotides agree with TRBD1. V lost 2 bases, J lost 2 bases, and 5 bases stayed unmatched. This CDR3 region has 15 residues. CDR1 and CDR2 from the germline V gene are MNHNS and SASEGT. The DNA of the CDR3 is TGTGCCAGCAGTGAAATCGGGGACAGCAACTATGGCTACACCTTC. Translated: CASSEIGDSNYGYTF.

The chain has TRBV2 and TRBJ2-4, with D unclear. Germline values: CDR1 SNHLY, CDR2 FYNNEI. This CDR3 region has 14 residues. V lost 7 bases, J lost 5 bases, and 15 bases lay in between. In DNA, the CDR3 is TGTGCCAGCACGTTCCCCAGCGTGGAAAACATTCAGTACTTC. This translates into CASTFPSVENIQYF.

This chain uses TRBV10-3 with TRBJ1-4; a weak D match, TRBD1 (5 bases). Germline CDR1 reads ENHRY; CDR2 reads SYGVKD. The length of the CDR3 is 16 residues. Between the trimmed V and J ends, which lost 3 bases and 0 bases, there was a span of 11 bases. CDR3 loop: CAISDVGTPTNEKLFF. CDR3 in DNA: TGTGCCATCAGTGATGTAGGGACCCCAACTAATGAAAAACTGTTTTTT.

The rearrangement joins TRBV12-3 or TRBV12-4 to TRBJ1-5; a possible D gene is TRBD1 (5 bases). The CDR3 is 13 amino acids. The V and J ends lost 9 bases and 3 bases respectively, with 12 bases between them. CDR3 amino acids: CASWRGANQPQHF. CDR3 DNA: TGTGCCAGTTGGAGAGGGGCCAATCAGCCCCAGCATTTT.

This clone was seen only once. This sequence joins TRBV28 and TRBJ1-5, with TRBD1 matching over 11 bases. CDR1 is MDHEN and CDR2 is SYDVKM in the germline V gene. V lost 3 bases and J lost 2; bases outside the gene matches: 12. The CDR3 has 19 residues. For the CDR3, the DNA is TGTGCCAGCAGTTTTTCAACGGGACAGGGGGTCTTTGGCAATCAGCCCCAGCATTTT. Its translation is CASSFSTGQGVFGNQPQHF.

This clone appeared a single time. This same CDR3 is encoded by further DNA sequences in the sample. The chain carries TRBV6-5 and TRBJ1-1, with 7 positions matching TRBD1. Per germline, CDR1 MNHEY and CDR2 SVGAGI. This CDR3 has 14 amino acids. The V and J ends lost 3 bases and 1 base, in that order; junction bases with no gene match: 2. CDR3 residues: CASSYRTGNTEAFF. The CDR3 DNA reads as TGTGCCAGCAGTTATAGGACAGGGAACACTGAAGCTTTCTTT.

The chain combines TRBV7-2 with TRBJ2-2, with D possibly called TRBD1 or TRBD2 (5 bases each). V lost 4 bases to trimming and J lost 4 bases, with 13 bases between them. The germline V gene encodes CDR1 SGHTA and CDR2 FQGNSA. CDR3 length: 15 residues. Here the CDR3 reads CASSSRDHRTGELFF. CDR3 nucleotide sequence: TGTGCCAGCAGCTCCCGGGACCACCGCACCGGGGAGCTGTTTTTT. The full variable domain, with the rest looked up from reference TRBV7-2 and TRBJ2-2, is GAGVSQSPSNKVTEKGKDVELRCDPISGHTALYWYRQSLGQGLEFLIYFQGNSAPDKSGLPSDRFSAERTGGSVSTLTIQRTQQEDSAVYLCASSSRDHRTGELFFGEGSRLTVL.

V usage is TRBV7-2 and J usage is TRBJ2-3; 10 bases fit TRBD2. V was pared by 3 bases and J by 5 bases, with 2 bases of the junction left unmatched. This CDR3 contains 14 residues. CDR1 and CDR2 from the germline V gene are SGHTA and FQGNSA. The chain's CDR3 is CASSFRTSGDTQYF. The CDR3 DNA is TGTGCCAGCAGCTTTAGGACTAGCGGAGATACGCAGTATTTT.

This sequence joins TRBV9 and TRBJ1-1, with D possibly matching TRBD1 (6 bases). Germline V lookup: CDR1 SGDLS, CDR2 YYNGEE. Deletions cut 4 bases from V and 9 bases from J, with 19 bases between. The CDR3 length is 14 residues. For the CDR3, the DNA is TGTGCCAGCAGCCCGTCGGGGGGGACACAAAAAGCTTTCTTT. It specifies CASSPSGGTQKAFF.

V and J are TRBV11-2 and TRBJ1-4; D not resolved. Per germline, CDR1 SGHAT and CDR2 FQNNGV. The CDR3 loop spans 12 amino acids. V dropped 1 base and J dropped 6 bases, with 3 bases sitting between them. The CDR3 DNA reads TGTGCCAGCAGCTTAGGAGATGAAAAACTGTTTTTT. This codes for CASSLGDEKLFF.